The clone carrying this T cell receptor beta chain came up a few times. Its target is not known. Unique molecular identifiers were incorporated when the TCRbeta library was constructed. TCRdb re-derived calls from the PCR reads in MiXCR, one entry per CDR3 protein. The table records about 870,000 distinct CDR3 sequences, roughly 15% of them present only once. Germline V gene sequence: CDR1 LNHNV, CDR2 YYDKDF (reference sequence). V lost 3 bases and J 1 base, leaving 10 bases between the germline ends. This CDR3 region has 14 residues. The sample belongs to a study of T-cell reconstitution after alpha-beta-depleted transplantation in children. Findings and caveats of the study: The origin of high day-60 TCRbeta diversity in some patients lay in surviving recipient T cells and thymic progenitors. When one year had passed after transplant, most T-cell counts and diversity came from newly produced T cells.

The source of this sequence is a male patient younger than 18 who had a stem cell transplant for acute lymphoblastic leukemia, so the T cells may come from the graft donor. The sample was PBMCs, mostly from graft donor cells, taken 360 days after TCRalphabeta/CD19-depleted stem cell transplant. V gene TRBV15 combines with J gene TRBJ2-7; D is unresolved. The CDR3 here is CATSRDYMSYEQYF. The CDR3 nucleotides are TGTGCCACCAGCAGGGATTACATGTCCTACGAGCAGTACTTC.